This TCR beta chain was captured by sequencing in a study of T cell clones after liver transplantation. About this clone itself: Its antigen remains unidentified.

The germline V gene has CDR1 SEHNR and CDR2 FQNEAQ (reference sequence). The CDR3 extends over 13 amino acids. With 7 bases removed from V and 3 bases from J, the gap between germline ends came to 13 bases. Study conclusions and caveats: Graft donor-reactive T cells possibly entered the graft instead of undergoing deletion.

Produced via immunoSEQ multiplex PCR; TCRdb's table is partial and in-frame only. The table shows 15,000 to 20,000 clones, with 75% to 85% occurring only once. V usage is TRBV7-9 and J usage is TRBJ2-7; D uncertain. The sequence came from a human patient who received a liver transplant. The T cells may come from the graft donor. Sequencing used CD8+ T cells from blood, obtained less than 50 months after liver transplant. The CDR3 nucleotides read TGTGCCAGCACACCCGGGCTGAACTACGAGCAGTACTTC. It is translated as CASTPGLNYEQYF.